Shown below are 26 T cell receptor beta chains from a single sample sequenced in a study of radiation and T cells in renal cell carcinoma. The sample's time point: blood 2 weeks post-SBRT. The treatment: 15 Gy SBRT to primary tumor, nephrectomy 4 weeks later. Produced via immunoSEQ multiplex PCR; TCRdb's table is partial and in-frame only. The table shows roughly 120,000 clones, with roughly 77% occurring only once. The sequencing here drew on blood, taken from a patient whose treatment included radiotherapy and nephrectomy. The source is a woman aged 55-69 years with renal cell carcinoma.

This clone was detected a few times. The chain couples TRBV2 to TRBJ1-2; no clear D gene. This CDR3 region has 14 residues. The V and J ends lost 0 bases and 0 bases respectively, with 5 bases between them. The germline V gene encodes CDR1 SNHLY and CDR2 FYNNEI. CDR3 nucleotides: TGTGCCAGCAGTGAAGCCGGCGCTAACTATGGCTACACCTTC. Its protein is CASSEAGANYGYTF.

This CDR3 reads CASSPGEGGYGYTF. The CDR3 region has the DNA TGTGCCAGCAGCCCGGGGGAGGGTGGCTATGGCTACACCTTC. V gene TRBV5-4 combines with J gene TRBJ1-2; possibly TRBD1 for D (5 bases). The CDR3 sequence is 14 residues long. The germline gives CDR1 SGHNT, CDR2 YYREEE (reference sequence). V was shortened by 4 bases and J by 4 bases, with 14 bases between the two germline ends.

The chain links TRBV7-9 to TRBJ2-5, with unresolved D. Trimming removed 0 bases at V and 1 base at J, with 12 bases between. The germline gives CDR1 SEHNR, CDR2 FQNEAQ (reference sequence). CDR3 length equals 16 residues. The CDR3 DNA reads as TGTGCCAGCAGCTTAGCTGACCTTAGGGCCCAAGAGACCCAGTACTTC. It yields the protein CASSLADLRAQETQYF.

The rearrangement joins TRBV7-6 to TRBJ1-3, with a possible D match to TRBD1 (5 bases). The length of the CDR3 is 18 residues. The germline V and J ends were trimmed by 4 bases and 4 bases, with 23 bases remaining between them. Germline V CDR1 and CDR2: SGHVS, FNYEAQ. CDR3 in amino acids: CASSSGPVGGRGGNTIYF. The CDR3 DNA is TGTGCCAGCAGCTCAGGACCAGTCGGGGGGAGGGGAGGAAACACCATATATTTT.

This clone has just a few counts. This rearrangement joins TRBV5-5 to TRBJ1-5; 9 nucleotides match TRBD1. Trimming took 4 bases from V and 5 from J; bases not matched to a gene: 10. The CDR3 loop spans 16 amino acids. Germline CDR1 and CDR2: SGHKS and YYEKEE (reference sequence). The CDR3 DNA sequence: TGTGCCAGCAGCCTTAAACCGGGACAGGGATATCAGCCCCAGCATTTT. Residues: CASSLKPGQGYQPQHF.

The CDR3 DNA is TGTGCCTGGAGTCCAAACGCCGGCTACACCTTC. Protein: CAWSPNAGYTF. This chain links TRBV30 with TRBJ1-2, with D hard to call. Trimming stripped 2 bases from V and 8 bases from J, with 9 bases between. The CDR3 covers 11 residues. CDR1 and CDR2 (germline): GTSNPN, SVGIG (reference sequence).

The chain employs TRBV11-3 and TRBJ2-3; maybe TRBD2 (6 bases). CDR3 length equals 16 residues. The V and J ends lost 4 bases and 2 bases respectively, with 16 bases between them. From germline, CDR1 is SGHNT and CDR2 YENEEA. This CDR3 reads CASSSIGGGATDTQYF. Here the CDR3 DNA reads TGTGCCAGCAGCTCAATAGGTGGAGGGGCCACAGATACGCAGTATTTT.

This sequence joins TRBV27 and TRBJ2-3; 10 positions match TRBD2. The CDR3 sequence is 17 residues long. The J segment lost 2 bases and the V segment lost 4 bases, leaving 9 bases of the junction unmatched. Germline assignment: CDR1 MNHEY and CDR2 SMNVEV (reference sequence). This CDR3 reads CASSSPRTSGLTDTQYF. CDR3 sequence (DNA): TGTGCCAGCAGTTCACCGCGGACTAGCGGACTCACAGATACGCAGTATTTT.

V and J are TRBV7-9 and TRBJ1-1; 9 bases match TRBD1. Losses at the gene ends were 5 bases for V and 5 bases for J; bases not matched to a gene: 6. Germline CDR1 reads SEHNR; CDR2 reads FQNEAQ (reference sequence). CDR3 size: 14 residues. The CDR3 region has the DNA TGTGCCAGCAGCCCGCCGACAGGGGGGACTGAAGCTTTCTTT. Amino acid sequence: CASSPPTGGTEAFF.

The chain uses TRBV19 and TRBJ1-5; D is unclear. Trimming took 5 bases from V and 4 from J, leaving 24 bases between them. Germline V CDR1 and CDR2: LNHDA, SQIVND (reference sequence). The length of the CDR3 is 18 residues. CDR3 protein: CASSEPGVSRRNNQPQHF. In DNA, the CDR3 is TGTGCCAGTAGTGAACCCGGGGTGAGCAGGAGGAATAATCAGCCCCAGCATTTT.

V usage is TRBV19 and J usage is TRBJ2-6, with D perhaps being TRBD1 or TRBD2 (5 bases each). CDR3 length: 18 amino acids. Germline CDR1 and CDR2: LNHDA and SQIVND (reference sequence). V was pared by 10 bases and J by 1 base, with 23 bases between. The chain's CDR3 is CATLEPGTFLSGANVLTF. CDR3 nucleotides: TGTGCCACCCTGGAACCCGGGACGTTTTTATCTGGGGCCAACGTCCTGACTTTC.

V and J are TRBV29-1 and TRBJ2-7, with 7 bases lining up with TRBD1. CDR1 and CDR2 from the germline V gene are SQVTM and ANQGSEA. The CDR3 covers 14 residues. The ends lost 6 bases at V and 2 bases at J; junction bases unmatched: 10. CDR3 bases: TGCAGCGTCGTAAGACAGGGCAGGACCTACGAGCAGTACTTC. Translated, it gives CSVVRQGRTYEQYF.

The rearrangement links TRBV5-1 to TRBJ1-1, with TRBD1 as a possible D gene (6 bases). The CDR3 is made up of 13 amino acids. CDR1 SGHRS and CDR2 YFSETQ come from the germline V gene. V was clipped by 4 bases and J by 4 bases, with 11 bases between them. CDR3 in DNA: TGCGCCAGCAGCCTAGCAGGGGTCACTGAAGCTTTCTTT. Its protein is CASSLAGVTEAFF.

The genes are TRBV5-6 and TRBJ2-7; D remains unclear. CDR1 is SGHDT and CDR2 is YYEEEE in the germline V gene. The ends were cut back, 1 base at V and 5 bases at J, with 10 bases in the middle. The CDR3 covers 13 residues. The chain's CDR3 is CASSLHGVHEQYF. In DNA form, the CDR3 reads TGTGCCAGCAGCTTGCATGGGGTCCACGAGCAGTACTTC.

The chain links TRBV6-1 to TRBJ1-1; D gene uncertain. The CDR3 spans 11 residues. The V gene lost 6 bases and the J gene lost 8 bases, with 10 bases spanning the gap. CDR1 and CDR2 (germline): MNHNS, SASEGT. The CDR3 here is CASRRSGEAFF. The CDR3 DNA is TGTGCCAGCAGACGGAGCGGGGAAGCTTTCTTT.

CDR3: CASSYSRRVREQYF. The CDR3 DNA follows: TGTGCCAGCAGTTACTCGAGAAGGGTGCGCGAGCAGTACTTC. The V and J genes are TRBV6-5 and TRBJ2-7; D is unclear. The germline V and J ends were trimmed by 0 bases and 6 bases, with 12 bases remaining between them. CDR3 length: 14 residues. The germline gives CDR1 MNHEY, CDR2 SVGAGI.

This clone was picked up a small number of times. The chain recombines TRBV29-1 with TRBJ1-1; D may be TRBD1 (5 bases). V lost 6 bases and J 4 bases, leaving 18 bases between the germline ends. This CDR3 is 14 amino acids long. Germline CDR1 reads SQVTM; CDR2 reads ANQGSEA. This chain's CDR3 is CSVTEGNRGTEAFF. CDR3 DNA sequence: TGCAGCGTGACAGAGGGAAACAGAGGCACTGAAGCTTTCTTT. Supplemented by reference TRBV29-1 and TRBJ1-1, the full variable domain reads SAVISQKPSRDICQRGTSLTIQCQVDSQVTMMFWYRQQPGQSLTLIATANQGSEATYESGFVIDKFPISRPNLTFSTLTVSNMSPEDSSIYLCSVTEGNRGTEAFFGQGTRLTVV.

The chain joins TRBV27 to TRBJ2-7, with D possibly being TRBD2 (5 bases). With 2 bases removed from V and 7 bases from J, the gap between germline ends came to 15 bases. Looked up from germline, CDR1 is MNHEY and CDR2 is SMNVEV (reference sequence). The CDR3 sequence is 14 residues long. CDR3 loop: CASSLQRDGGEQYF. The CDR3 DNA reads TGTGCCAGCAGTTTACAACGAGACGGAGGAGAGCAGTACTTC.

The J gene is TRBJ1-5, the V gene TRBV27; no definite D call. CDR3 length equals 16 residues. The germline V gene encodes CDR1 MNHEY and CDR2 SMNVEV (reference sequence). The V end was cut by 1 base, the J end by 3 bases, with 13 bases between. The CDR3 loop reads CASSLLFLSHNQPQHF. The CDR3, as DNA: TGTGCCAGCAGTTTATTATTCCTGAGTCACAATCAGCCCCAGCATTTT.

CDR3 DNA sequence: TGTGCCACTAACCGAGGGACTTTGGGGAGCGAGCAGTACTTC. Translated: CATNRGTLGSEQYF. The J gene is TRBJ2-7, the V gene TRBV28; weak D call: TRBD2 (6 bases). This CDR3 has 14 amino acids. V was cut by 10 bases and J by 6 bases, with 22 bases left in between. The germline gives CDR1 MDHEN, CDR2 SYDVKM.

The V call is TRBV4-2, the J call TRBJ1-2, with D maybe TRBD1 (5 bases). V lost 0 bases, J lost 4 bases, and 15 bases lay in between. This CDR3 has 16 amino acids. Germline assignment: CDR1 LGHNA and CDR2 YNFKEQ. CDR3 residues: CASSQELRDRVYGYTF. CDR3 DNA: TGTGCCAGCAGCCAAGAATTGAGGGACCGTGTCTATGGCTACACCTTC.

The gene calls are TRBV20-1 and TRBJ1-1; D gene uncertain. The CDR3 is made up of 11 amino acids. V was clipped by 3 bases and J by 4 bases, with 6 bases between them. Germline CDR1 is DFQATT and CDR2 is SNEGSKA (reference sequence). CDR3 amino acids: CSASSITEAFF. As DNA, the CDR3 is TGCAGTGCTAGTTCAATCACTGAAGCTTTCTTT.

The CDR3 nucleotides are TGTGCCAGCAGTTTAGCTCTCCTGGCAGCTTTCTTT. The encoded protein is CASSLALLAAFF. V is TRBV28 and J is TRBJ1-1; D call uncertain. The CDR3 length is 12 residues. Germline-derived CDR1 and CDR2 are MDHEN and SYDVKM. Trimming removed 2 bases at V and 10 bases at J, with 11 bases between.

The chain combines TRBV5-6 with TRBJ1-2; 8 bases line up with TRBD1. Looked up from germline, CDR1 is SGHDT and CDR2 is YYEEEE. With V trimmed by 1 base and J by 7 bases, 6 bases remained unmatched. The CDR3 totals 14 residues. As DNA, the CDR3 is TGTGCCAGCAGCTTGCCCCAGGGGGCAGGTGGCTACACCTTC. It yields the protein CASSLPQGAGGYTF.

The chain employs TRBV11-2 and TRBJ1-2; 7 bases match TRBD1. Germline CDR1 reads SGHAT; CDR2 reads FQNNGV. The CDR3 runs to 13 residues. V gave up 5 bases and J gave up 1 base; unmatched junction bases: 1. The CDR3: CASSRQGNYGYTF. CDR3 sequence (DNA): TGTGCCAGCAGCCGACAGGGTAACTATGGCTACACCTTC.

The chain has TRBV6-7 and TRBJ1-1, with D unclear. TRBV6-7 is given ORF status, its function remaining uncertain. Deletions cut 2 bases from V and 1 base from J, with 11 bases between. The CDR3 loop spans 15 amino acids. CDR3 coding DNA: TGTGCCAGCAGTTACCTGGCAGGACCGAACACTGAAGCTTTCTTT. Translating it yields CASSYLAGPNTEAFF.